This TCR beta chain is from a study of T cell responses to AZD1222 COVID-19 vaccine. General study points: At baseline, seropositivity was found in only a handful of AZD1222 recipients. Clonal diversity was possibly underestimated, and white British individuals and females predominated among donors.

Germline lookup yields CDR1 MDHEN and CDR2 SYDVKM. Unmatched junction bases numbered 9, after V lost 6 bases and J lost 7 bases. The CDR3 is 15 residues long. Using immunoSEQ multiplex PCR, the repertoire was profiled, and TCRdb retains in-frame clones only, with some absent. This table has 60,000 to 85,000 clones, about 88% appearing once. Concerning this clone: Its antigen is not known.

The sample consisted of peripheral blood, taken 28 days after the second dose of the MenACWY control vaccine. V and J are TRBV28 and TRBJ2-2; 9 bases line up with TRBD1. The origin of this receptor is an adult who received the MenACWY meningococcal vaccine as a control. The CDR3 DNA is TGTGCCAGCAGGTCCCCGGGACAGGGCAGCGGGGAGCTGTTTTTT. This encodes CASRSPGQGSGELFF.